The clone carrying this TCR beta chain was counted many times. Germline CDR1 and CDR2: MDHEN and SYDVKM. V was shortened by 2 bases and J by 6 bases, with 11 bases between the two germline ends. CDR3 length: 14 amino acids. PBMCs were obtained from about 9.5 ml of fresh peripheral blood. For repertoire sequencing, the TCR beta CDR3 regions were amplified from RNA transcripts. First-round RT-PCR employed HTBI primers, with a second-round multiplex PCR after it. TCRdb called the multiplex PCR reads again in MiXCR, with one record for every CDR3 protein. The repertoire consists of 680,000 or so distinct CDR3 sequences, with around a fifth occurring once and the leading ten covering approximately 6.9%. The data were taken from a study of Graves' ophthalmopathy and Graves' hyperthyroidism.

This sequence was found in a young woman with stable Graves' hyperthyroidism. Some clones in this sample may be carry-over from other donors' samples. The V gene is TRBV28, the J gene TRBJ1-5; perhaps TRBD1 as D (5 bases). Input material: peripheral blood. The CDR3 reads CASSLKGFGQPQHF. As DNA, the CDR3 is TGTGCCAGCAGTTTAAAGGGGTTCGGTCAGCCCCAGCATTTT.